A selection of T cell receptor beta chains follows, all from one sample in a study of technical replicates of blood from a handful of donors. Sequenced by immunoSEQ multiplex PCR; TCRdb stores in-frame clones only, minus some. Here the sample spans around 80,000 clones, 89% being singletons. Material: T cells isolated from PBMCs. The receptor source for this set is a human donor in good health. CDR3s leave out the opening cysteine and the closing phenylalanine or tryptophan. A D gene is named only where the DNA matches it firmly. Size tells how often a clone was seen (once, few, many) or the class of an expanded clone, and some rows leave it out.

.	TRBD2	TRBV6-5	ASSLTSGIGETQY
.	TRBD1	TRBV9	ASSVGAGGLEKLF
.	TRBD2	TRBV2	ASSANLAGSTDTQY
.	.	TRBV10-3	AIGSSGLPYEQY
.	.	TRBV7-9	ASSRGQPTEAF
.	.	TRBV10-3	AISEAWGDEQY
.	TRBD1	TRBV19	ASSGQGVTGELF
.	.	TRBV5-6	ASSLVSGNQPQH
.	.	TRBV28	ATRGRSRQPQH
.	TRBD1	TRBV28	ASSLLAGGGNTIY
.	.	TRBV11-1	ASSLSRFGAETQY
once	.	TRBV28	ASTLGQGNVWEQY
.	TRBD1	TRBV6-1	ASRAWTGTEKLF
.	TRBD2	TRBV7-2	ASSLTASGDIYTDTQY
.	.	TRBV7-2	ASREVGMNTEAF
.	.	TRBV29-1	SVEARHGGWTDTQY
once	TRBD2	TRBV7-9	ASSQGGTSGPMYEQF
.	TRBD1	TRBV18	ASSPGQATNEQF
.	TRBD1	TRBV7-2	ASSLGTGPSQPQH
.	TRBD2	TRBV12-5	ASGLLGGSSYNEQF
.	TRBD1	TRBV6-4	ASSEGQGNEQY
.	TRBD1	TRBV9	ASSGGQGVAEAF
.	.	TRBV19	ASSMWGANYGYT
few	.	TRBV21-1	ASSKESGGLYAEAF
.	.	TRBV6-5	ASSYGGTEAF
.	.	TRBV2	ASSGQSNYEQY
once	TRBD2	TRBV2	ASSLTSGDLNEQF
.	.	TRBV6-1	ASSEGPGQTNYEQY
.	TRBD1	TRBV6-1	ASSDTYGGDRVNQPQH
.	.	TRBV4-1	ASSQEQGLFVSNQPQH
.	.	TRBV28	ASSLSGGWINEQF
.	.	TRBV7-9	ASSLLHDFPRGTDTQY
.	TRBD2	TRBV10-3	AIVAGGTDTQY
.	.	TRBV15	ATSANRGNTIY
once	.	TRBV25-1	ASSDPLENEQF
.	TRBD2	TRBV7-6	ASSRGAGSSTDTQY
few	TRBD2	TRBV2	ASMGREGGDEQF
once	.	TRBV7-9	GGPFGTGELF
.	.	TRBV28	ASSLWLSGRNTIY
.	TRBD1	TRBV7-9	ASSSGQGSIPTDPYEQY
.	.	TRBV29-1	SVTHQGSAEKLF
.	TRBD1	TRBV30	AWLHGQGASEAF
.	.	TRBV10-3	AISETGATNEKLF
.	.	TRBV5-1	ASRIRDTEAF
.	.	TRBV6-5	ASTAQWSTGELF
few	.	TRBV27	ASSLARDEQF
.	.	TRBV29-1	SVSMGRGETQY
.	TRBD2	TRBV5-6	ASSFGTTLETQY
.	.	TRBV19	ARRDGQVYGYT
.	TRBD2	TRBV29-1	SEGPSGGGELF
.	.	TRBV6-6	ASSFVDSYNEQF
.	TRBD1	TRBV19	ASSTGQGNQPQH
.	.	TRBV7-8	ASSLAGRVYTEAF
.	.	TRBV6-5	ASSSRGGETQY
.	TRBD1	TRBV19	ASRQGGTEAF